Following are 6 T cell receptor beta chains from one sample sequenced in a study of T cell repertoires in cytomegalovirus infection. One entry per CDR3 protein, called by TCRdb with MiXCR from the reads. In the table there are 200,000 to 300,000 distinct CDR3 sequences, around 8.7% of which are singletons. Sample: PBMCs. Source of these receptors: a human donor in good health (CMV status not recorded). Some clones in this sample may be carry-over from other donors' samples.

V is TRBV19 and J is TRBJ2-7; weak D call: TRBD1 (5 bases). The ends were cut back, 3 bases at V and 2 bases at J, with 11 bases in the middle. From germline, CDR1 is LNHDA and CDR2 SQIVND (reference sequence). The CDR3 totals 14 residues. CDR3 in amino acids: CASSMYRTPYEQYF. The CDR3 nucleotides read TGTGCCAGTAGTATGTACAGGACCCCCTACGAGCAGTACTTC.

This clonotype occurred a few times. The rearrangement uses TRBV18 and TRBJ1-6; TRBD1 agrees at 7 bases. V shed 6 bases, J shed 6 bases, and the junction held 5 bases outside the gene matches. CDR3 size: 14 residues. Germline loops: CDR1 KGHSH, CDR2 LQKENI. For the CDR3, the DNA is TGTGCCAGCTCGCCGGGACAGTTTAATTCACCCCTCCACTTT. Its protein product is CASSPGQFNSPLHF.

V and J are TRBV24-1 and TRBJ2-5; no clear D. CDR1 KGHDR and CDR2 SFDVKD come from the germline V gene. The ends were cut back, 3 bases at V and 1 base at J, with 11 bases in the middle. The CDR3 consists of 15 residues. The CDR3 protein is CATSDPRQTQETQYF. The CDR3 DNA reads TGTGCCACCAGTGATCCCAGACAAACCCAAGAGACCCAGTACTTC.

The chain uses TRBV20-1 and TRBJ2-7; TRBD1 is a possible D gene (5 bases). Germline values: CDR1 DFQATT, CDR2 SNEGSKA (reference sequence). The V and J ends lost 3 bases and 3 bases respectively, with 15 bases between them. The CDR3 length is 14 residues. CDR3: CSASAPGPGYEQYF. In DNA form, the CDR3 reads TGCAGTGCTAGTGCCCCAGGGCCCGGCTACGAGCAGTACTTC.

The chain joins TRBV4-1 to TRBJ1-1; no reliable D call. This CDR3 contains 14 residues. Germline loops: CDR1 MGHRA, CDR2 YSYEKL. V gave up 4 bases and J gave up 2 bases, with 11 bases separating them. DNA for the CDR3: TGCGCCAGCAGCCTAGACTCGTATAACACTGAAGCTTTCTTT. Residues: CASSLDSYNTEAFF.

This clonotype came up many times. The CDR3 nucleotides are TGTGCCAGCAGCCCGTGGGAGAGGGGGCTCATAAACACTGAAGCTTTCTTT. Translation: CASSPWERGLINTEAFF. V usage is TRBV7-3 and J usage is TRBJ1-1; 7 bases match TRBD1. This CDR3 is built from 17 residues. Germline lookup yields CDR1 SGHTA and CDR2 FQGTGA. V lost 5 bases to trimming and J lost 2 bases; unmatched junction nucleotides: 14.